Each of the 32 T cell receptor beta chains below was sequenced from the same sample in a study of OX40 agonist ivuxolimab in advanced cancers. TCRdb's table, derived via immunoSEQ multiplex PCR, lists solely in-frame clones and lacks some. The sample records approximately 25,000 clones, roughly 90% being singletons. The source material was CD4+ or CD8+ T cells sorted from blood, sampled in a trial of the OX40 agonist ivuxolimab. Receptors were obtained from an adult with an advanced solid tumor such as melanoma, head and neck, liver or kidney cancer.

The gene calls are TRBV28 and TRBJ1-2; 8 positions agree with TRBD1. J was trimmed by 1 base and V by 6 bases; bases with no gene match: 4. The germline V gene encodes CDR1 MDHEN and CDR2 SYDVKM. This CDR3 has 14 residues. CDR3 protein: CASRSGGLNYGYTF. CDR3 DNA sequence: TGTGCCAGCAGATCAGGGGGCCTTAACTATGGCTACACCTTC.

The chain joins TRBV6-6 to TRBJ2-7, with 9 bases identical to TRBD1. The germline gives CDR1 MNHNY, CDR2 SVGAGI (reference sequence). Trimming took 0 bases from V and 5 from J; bases not matched to a gene: 5. This CDR3 region has 15 residues. The CDR3 here is CASSYSTGTGHEQYF. The CDR3 bases are TGTGCCAGCAGTTACTCGACCGGGACAGGGCACGAGCAGTACTTC.

The chain couples TRBV19 to TRBJ1-5, with unresolved D. CDR3 size: 17 residues. V was clipped by 3 bases and J by 4 bases, with 19 bases between them. CDR1 and CDR2 (germline): LNHDA, SQIVND (reference sequence). In DNA, the CDR3 is TGTGCCAGTAGTATTAGCGAGTCACTCCTGTTTAATCAGCCCCAGCATTTT. Translating it yields CASSISESLLFNQPQHF.

This rearrangement joins TRBV14 to TRBJ2-7, with TRBD1 matching over 8 bases. CDR3 length: 15 amino acids. The V and J ends lost 0 bases and 3 bases, in that order; junction bases with no gene match: 4. From germline, CDR1 is SGHDN and CDR2 FVKESK. CDR3: CASSQDLGQGYEQYF. The CDR3 DNA reads as TGTGCCAGCAGCCAAGACCTCGGACAGGGCTACGAGCAGTACTTC.

A remark on this clone: Other DNA sequences in this specimen translate into the identical CDR3. The V and J genes are TRBV15 and TRBJ2-3; TRBD2 is a possible D gene (5 bases). Per germline, CDR1 LNHNV and CDR2 YYDKDF (reference sequence). The length of the CDR3 is 16 residues. V lost 0 bases to trimming and J lost 1 base, with 11 bases between them. In nucleotides, the CDR3 is TGTGCCACCAGCAGAGATGAGGGATGGGGCACAGATACGCAGTATTTT. It specifies CATSRDEGWGTDTQYF.

The chain combines TRBV7-9 with TRBJ1-6, with no clear D. CDR3 length: 15 amino acids. With 6 bases removed from V and 6 bases from J, the gap between germline ends came to 15 bases. In germline, CDR1 is SEHNR, CDR2 FQNEAQ (reference sequence). The CDR3 protein is CASRSGGLPNSPLHF. The CDR3 coding sequence is TGTGCCAGCAGATCCGGTGGACTGCCTAATTCACCCCTCCACTTT.

This chain links TRBV18 with TRBJ2-5, with D hard to call. The length of the CDR3 is 13 residues. The germline CDR1 and CDR2 sequences are KGHSH and LQKENI. Trimming stripped 3 bases from V and 4 bases from J, with 9 bases between. This CDR3 reads CASSPTSRETQYF. CDR3 DNA sequence: TGTGCCAGCTCACCGACTTCTCGAGAGACCCAGTACTTC.

The chain recombines TRBV5-5 with TRBJ2-3, with D unresolved. The CDR3 consists of 15 residues. With 2 bases removed from V and 0 bases from J, the gap between germline ends came to 10 bases. CDR1 and CDR2 from the germline V gene are SGHKS and YYEKEE (reference sequence). The CDR3 reads CASSFEGSSTDTQYF. As DNA, the CDR3 is TGTGCCAGCAGCTTTGAAGGATCTAGCACAGATACGCAGTATTTT.

The rearrangement joins TRBV13 to TRBJ2-3; D is perhaps TRBD2 (6 bases). The CDR3 sequence is 13 residues long. CDR1 is PRHDT, CDR2 FYEKMQ, per germline (reference sequence). Trimming left V 8 bases short and J 0 bases short, with 9 bases between. CDR3 nucleotide sequence: TGTGCCAGCGGTGGGACTAGCACAGATACGCAGTATTTT. It codes for CASGGTSTDTQYF. The variable domain in full, completed from reference TRBV13 and TRBJ2-3, reads AAGVIQSPRHLIKEKRETATLKCYPIPRHDTVYWYQQGPGQDPQFLISFYEKMQSDKGSIPDRFSAQQFSDYHSELNMSSLELGDSALYFCASGGTSTDTQYFGPGTRLTVL.

J is TRBJ2-5 and V is TRBV5-6; D ambiguous. Germline loops: CDR1 SGHDT, CDR2 YYEEEE. Trimming shortened V by 1 base and J by 0 bases, and 4 bases separated the two germline ends. The CDR3 contains 13 residues. CDR3 coding DNA: TGTGCCAGCAGCTTGCTGTACCAAGAGACCCAGTACTTC. The encoded protein is CASSLLYQETQYF. Variable domain in full (rest from reference TRBV5-6 and TRBJ2-5): DAGVTQSPTHLIKTRGQQVTLRCSPKSGHDTVSWYQQALGQGPQFIFQYYEEEERQRGNFPDRFSGHQFPNYSSELNVNALLLGDSALYLCASSLLYQETQYFGPGTRLLVL.

This chain connects TRBV15 to TRBJ1-3; 7 nucleotides line up with TRBD1. J gave up 0 bases and V 6 bases, and 2 bases lay outside the gene matches. CDR3 length equals 14 residues. CDR1 and CDR2 from the germline V gene are LNHNV and YYDKDF (reference sequence). Here the CDR3 reads CATRRDSSGNTIYF. The DNA for the CDR3 is TGTGCCACCAGAAGGGACAGCTCTGGAAACACCATATATTTT.

The rearrangement joins TRBV30 to TRBJ1-1, with D tentatively TRBD1 (6 bases). The length of the CDR3 is 15 residues. Germline V gene sequence: CDR1 GTSNPN, CDR2 SVGIG (reference sequence). Trimming took 0 bases from V and 5 from J, leaving 16 bases between them. For the CDR3, the DNA is TGTGCCTGGAGTGTATCCTCGGCAGGGGTGACTGAAGCTTTCTTT. It is translated as CAWSVSSAGVTEAFF.

The V and J genes are TRBV6-1 and TRBJ2-7, with a weak D call TRBD1 (6 bases). The ends were cut back, 7 bases at V and 5 bases at J, with 18 bases in the middle. The CDR3 is 14 amino acids. Germline CDR1 reads MNHNS; CDR2 reads SASEGT. Written as DNA, the CDR3 is TGTGCCAGCATCCTCGGACAGTACACGGACGAGCAGTACTTC. Translated, it gives CASILGQYTDEQYF.

The chain links TRBV5-4 to TRBJ2-7; 9 bases map to TRBD1. V lost 0 bases and J lost 0; bases outside the gene matches: 1. The CDR3 has 15 residues. CDR1 SGHNT and CDR2 YYREEE come from the germline V gene (reference sequence). The CDR3 spells CASSLGGQGSYEQYF. In nucleotides, the CDR3 is TGTGCCAGCAGCTTGGGGGGACAGGGCTCCTACGAGCAGTACTTC.

This chain connects TRBV5-1 to TRBJ2-5, with 7 bases fitting TRBD2. V was pared by 3 bases and J by 5 bases, with 13 bases of the junction left unmatched. Germline CDR1 SGHRS, CDR2 YFSETQ. The CDR3 loop spans 16 amino acids. CDR3 residues: CASSSGPAGVGETQYF. The DNA of the CDR3 is TGCGCCAGCAGCTCGGGGCCGGCGGGAGTAGGGGAGACCCAGTACTTC.

This chain joins TRBV5-4 and TRBJ2-1, with 11 nucleotides matching TRBD2. The junction had 3 bases not matched to a gene; V was cut back by 0 bases and J by 4 bases. Germline CDR1 reads SGHNT; CDR2 reads YYREEE (reference sequence). This CDR3 comprises 16 residues. In nucleotides, the CDR3 is TGTGCCAGCAGCTTGGGACTAGCGGGGTCATACAATGAGCAGTTCTTC. As protein: CASSLGLAGSYNEQFF. The full variable domain, completed using reference TRBV5-4 and TRBJ2-1, is ETGVTQSPTHLIKTRGQQVTLRCSSQSGHNTVSWYQQALGQGPQFIFQYYREEENGRGNFPPRFSGLQFPNYSSELNVNALELDDSALYLCASSLGLAGSYNEQFFGPGTRLTVL.

The J gene is TRBJ2-3, the V gene TRBV18; 7 positions agree with TRBD2. Germline loops: CDR1 KGHSH, CDR2 LQKENI. With 3 bases clipped from V and 5 bases from J, the junction kept 8 bases outside the gene matches. This CDR3 region has 15 residues. The CDR3 loop reads CASSPLGRLIDTQYF. The CDR3 DNA reads TGTGCCAGCTCACCGCTCGGGAGGCTGATAGATACGCAGTATTTT.

This chain connects TRBV7-2 to TRBJ1-1, with TRBD1 matching 9 bases. Germline V gives CDR1 SGHTA, CDR2 FQGNSA. V was pared by 6 bases and J by 7 bases, with 12 bases of the junction left unmatched. The CDR3 is 15 residues long. CDR3 DNA sequence: TGTGCCAGCAGACATAGCGGGGGACAGGGCAATGAAGCTTTCTTT. This encodes CASRHSGGQGNEAFF.

V is TRBV30 and J is TRBJ2-5; D gene unclear. The V gene lost 2 bases and the J gene lost 2 bases, with 9 bases spanning the gap. Per germline, CDR1 GTSNPN and CDR2 SVGIG (reference sequence). This CDR3 is built from 13 residues. CDR3 region: CAWSLRVQETQYF. CDR3 DNA sequence: TGTGCCTGGAGTTTAAGGGTTCAAGAGACCCAGTACTTC.

CDR3 amino acids: CASSLVRGTEDEKLFF. The CDR3 DNA reads as TGCGCCAGCAGCTTGGTTCGCGGGACAGAAGATGAAAAACTGTTTTTT. V usage is TRBV5-1 and J usage is TRBJ1-4, with 7 bases that match TRBD1. The length of the CDR3 is 16 residues. J was trimmed by 6 bases and V by 0 bases; bases with no gene match: 8. CDR1 is SGHRS, CDR2 YFSETQ, per germline.

The chain uses TRBV5-1 and TRBJ2-7, with a possible D match to TRBD2 (6 bases). The germline V gene has CDR1 SGHRS and CDR2 YFSETQ. V dropped 6 bases and J dropped 0 bases, with 10 bases sitting between them. This CDR3 contains 13 residues. CDR3 sequence: CASKAGSSYEQYF. The CDR3 DNA sequence: TGCGCCAGCAAGGCGGGGAGCTCCTACGAGCAGTACTTC.

This sequence joins TRBV14 and TRBJ2-7; D is possibly TRBD2 (5 bases). Trimming shortened V by 4 bases and J by 2 bases, and 9 bases separated the two germline ends. The germline CDR1 and CDR2 sequences are SGHDN and FVKESK. The CDR3 has 13 residues. For the CDR3, the DNA is TGTGCCAGCAGCCCGACTATTACCTACGAGCAGTACTTC. As protein: CASSPTITYEQYF.

J is TRBJ1-1 and V is TRBV7-2; D is possibly TRBD1 (6 bases). The V gene lost 0 bases and the J gene lost 11 bases, with 13 bases spanning the gap. CDR3 length: 13 residues. In germline, CDR1 is SGHTA, CDR2 FQGNSA. CDR3 DNA: TGTGCCAGCAGCTTAGCCCAGGGGCTCGGGGCTTTCTTT. It is translated as CASSLAQGLGAFF.

In nucleotides, the CDR3 is TGTGCCAGCAGCTATACCCGTCTTAATTTAGGGGGAGGTGGCTACACCTTC. This gives the protein CASSYTRLNLGGGGYTF. The chain couples TRBV7-9 to TRBJ1-2; a possible D gene is TRBD1 (6 bases). V dropped 4 bases and J dropped 7 bases, with 25 bases sitting between them. Germline V gives CDR1 SEHNR, CDR2 FQNEAQ (reference sequence). The CDR3 contains 17 residues.

The rearrangement links TRBV5-1 to TRBJ1-2; TRBD1 agrees at 8 bases. Losses at the gene ends were 4 bases for V and 0 bases for J; bases not matched to a gene: 11. The CDR3 spans 17 residues. From germline, CDR1 is SGHRS and CDR2 YFSETQ. As DNA, the CDR3 is TGCGCCAGCAGCCTCCGACAGGGGCCCTTCTCTAACTATGGCTACACCTTC. This sequence encodes CASSLRQGPFSNYGYTF.

This clone occurred once. The CDR3 DNA is TGTGCCTGGGCCGGGACCCCGGGTGGCTACACCTTC. Protein product: CAWAGTPGGYTF. This rearrangement joins TRBV30 to TRBJ1-2, with D possibly being TRBD1 (5 bases). V gave up 5 bases and J gave up 7 bases, with 14 bases separating them. Germline CDR1 is GTSNPN and CDR2 is SVGIG (reference sequence). This CDR3 contains 12 residues. The complete variable domain, with remaining parts taken from reference TRBV30 and TRBJ1-2, reads SQTIHQWPATLVQPVGSPLSLECTVEGTSNPNLYWYRQAAGRGLQLLFYSVGIGQISSEVPQNLSASRPQDRQFILSSKKLLLSDSGFYLCAWAGTPGGYTFGSGTRLTVV.

The V and J genes are TRBV11-2 and TRBJ2-2; TRBD2 is a possible D gene (6 bases). Trimming removed 11 bases at V and 1 base at J, with 11 bases between. The CDR3 has 13 residues. Per the germline V gene, CDR1 is SGHAT and CDR2 is FQNNGV. DNA for the CDR3: TGTGCCTCTAGGAGGGGGAACACCGGGGAGCTGTTTTTT. This translates into CASRRGNTGELFF.

The chain links TRBV19 to TRBJ2-2; 9 bases match TRBD2. The V gene end was trimmed by 6 bases and the J gene end by 1 base; junction bases not matched to a gene: 9. The CDR3 length is 17 residues. CDR1 and CDR2 from the germline V gene are LNHDA and SQIVND (reference sequence). In DNA, the CDR3 is TGTGCCAGTAGAACGCGAAGGACTAGCGAGAACACCGGGGAGCTGTTTTTT. Its translation: CASRTRRTSENTGELFF. The variable domain in full, with the rest retrieved from reference TRBV19 and TRBJ2-2, is DGGITQSPKYLFRKEGQNVTLSCEQNLNHDAMYWYRQDPGQGLRLIYYSQIVNDFQKGDIAEGYSVSREKKESFPLTVTSAQKNPTAFYLCASRTRRTSENTGELFFGEGSRLTVL.

This clone occurred once. This chain uses TRBV5-1 with TRBJ2-7; D may be TRBD1 or TRBD2 (6 bases each). Deletions cut 0 bases from V and 4 bases from J, with 11 bases between. From germline, CDR1 is SGHRS and CDR2 YFSETQ. This CDR3 region has 14 residues. CDR3 sequence: CASSLAGGPYEQYF. CDR3 bases: TGCGCCAGCAGCTTGGCCGGGGGCCCGTACGAGCAGTACTTC.

The J gene is TRBJ2-1, the V gene TRBV11-2; 13 bases map to TRBD2. The germline gives CDR1 SGHAT, CDR2 FQNNGV. The CDR3 runs 17 residues. V dropped 3 bases and J dropped 7; count of bases not matched to a gene: 9. In DNA form, the CDR3 reads TGTGCCAGCAGCTTGGCCTTGACTAGCGGGAGGTGGAATGAGCAGTTCTTC. Its protein product is CASSLALTSGRWNEQFF.

J is TRBJ2-5 and V is TRBV27; possibly TRBD1 for D (5 bases). Per the germline V gene, CDR1 is MNHEY and CDR2 is SMNVEV (reference sequence). The V end lost 4 bases, the J end lost 2 bases, and 20 bases lay between the germline ends. The CDR3 length is 17 residues. The CDR3 protein is CASSSRRFQGQQETQYF. For the CDR3, the DNA is TGTGCCAGCAGTTCCCGCCGATTTCAGGGCCAACAAGAGACCCAGTACTTC.

This clone was observed a single time. This rearrangement joins TRBV4-3 to TRBJ2-7; 8 bases map to TRBD1. Per the germline V gene, CDR1 is LGHNA and CDR2 is YSLEER. There are 14 residues in the CDR3. Trimming at V came to 6 bases and at J to 5 bases, leaving 9 bases not matched to a gene. In DNA, the CDR3 is TGCGCCAGCAGTTTAAGGACAGGGATTGACGAGCAGTACTTC. This encodes CASSLRTGIDEQYF.